The rows below give T cell receptor beta chains drawn from one sample of a study of identical twins. TCRdb reprocessed the 5' RACE reads with MiXCR, giving one entry per CDR3 protein. Of some 730,000 distinct CDR3 sequences listed, roughly 20% are singletons. This sample also belongs to another study, concerning T cells expressing NK-cell markers.

Sequenced material: PBMCs. Receptors were obtained from a woman aged 18-29 years in good health. Each CDR3 is given with its conserved first and last residue. D genes are given only for firm matches. Rows give clone size only sometimes, using once, few, many, or a class for an expanded clone.

>TRBV6-1|TRBJ2-1|TRBD2|many
CASRKRDSYNEQFF
TGTGCCAGCAGGAAGCGGGACTCCTACAATGAGCAGTTCTTC
>TRBV20-1|TRBJ1-5|NA|few
CSAVPGGDQPQHF
TGCAGTGCCGTACCTGGAGGGGATCAGCCCCAGCATTTT
>TRBV5-5|TRBJ2-5|NA|few
CASSYPGGGGETQYF
TGTGCCAGCAGCTACCCCGGCGGGGGCGGGGAGACCCAGTACTTC
>TRBV7-3|TRBJ1-1|TRBD1|NA
CASSLIGTGSTEAFF
TGTGCCAGCAGCTTAATTGGGACAGGGAGCACTGAAGCTTTCTTT
>TRBV6-2/TRBV6-3|TRBJ2-1|NA|few
CASTLEGNEQFF
TGTGCCAGCACCCTTGAGGGTAATGAGCAGTTCTTC
>TRBV25-1|TRBJ2-7|NA|few
CASSPLEHYEQYF
TGTGCCAGCAGTCCCCTGGAACACTACGAGCAGTACTTC
>TRBV12-3/TRBV12-4|TRBJ2-6|NA|NA
CASRHDRYFYSGANVLTF
TGTGCCAGCAGACACGACAGGTACTTCTACTCCGGGGCCAACGTCCTGACTTTC
>TRBV6-1|TRBJ2-7|TRBD2|few
CASGRREIREQYF
TGTGCCAGCGGCCGGCGGGAGATCCGCGAGCAGTACTTC
>TRBV7-2|TRBJ2-5|NA|few
CASSSGQYQETQYF
TGTGCCAGCAGCTCAGGACAGTACCAAGAGACCCAGTACTTC
>TRBV12-3/TRBV12-4|TRBJ2-7|NA|NA
CASSWDSGRTYEQYF
TGTGCCAGCAGTTGGGATAGCGGCCGCACCTACGAGCAGTACTTC
>TRBV4-3|TRBJ2-1|NA|NA
CASSQDQIGRRSYNEQFF
TGCGCCAGCAGCCAAGACCAGATTGGGAGACGCTCCTACAATGAGCAGTTCTTC
>TRBV3-1|TRBJ1-1|NA|NA
CASTLLGTEAFF
TGTGCCAGCACCCTTTTGGGGACTGAAGCTTTCTTT
>TRBV5-1|TRBJ2-2|NA|NA
CASSYDITGELFF
TGCGCCAGCAGTTATGACATTACCGGGGAGCTGTTTTTT
>TRBV7-2|TRBJ2-2|TRBD1|few
CASDRGLTGELFF
TGTGCCAGCGACAGGGGACTCACCGGGGAGCTGTTTTTT
>TRBV20-1|TRBJ2-2|NA|NA
CSASSNGRTGELFF
TGCAGTGCTAGTTCGAACGGACGAACCGGGGAGCTGTTTTTT
>TRBV5-1|TRBJ2-3|NA|few
CASSPGGLRSTDTQYF
TGCGCCAGCAGCCCCGGGGGCCTGAGAAGCACAGATACGCAGTATTTT
>TRBV20-1|TRBJ2-1|TRBD2|NA
CSARPLAGGGYNEQFF
TGCAGTGCTAGACCCTTAGCGGGAGGGGGTTACAATGAGCAGTTCTTC
>TRBV20-1|TRBJ2-5|TRBD2|NA
CSARAGGGYQETQYF
TGCAGTGCTAGAGCTGGGGGGGGGTACCAAGAGACCCAGTACTTC
>TRBV5-1|TRBJ2-2|NA|few
CASSWNTANTGELFF
TGCGCCAGCAGCTGGAACACCGCGAACACCGGGGAGCTGTTTTTT
>TRBV6-1|TRBJ2-7|NA|few
CASPRREPSGTGSNEQYF
TGTGCCAGCCCCAGAAGGGAACCGTCCGGGACGGGGTCCAACGAGCAGTACTTC
>TRBV2|TRBJ1-5|NA|NA
CASSPGWGDQPQHF
TGTGCCAGCAGTCCCGGGTGGGGTGATCAGCCCCAGCATTTT
>TRBV5-1|TRBJ2-3|NA|many
CASSFAGGSVADTQYF
TGCGCCAGCAGCTTCGCAGGGGGGTCGGTCGCAGATACGCAGTATTTT
>TRBV20-1|TRBJ2-5|NA|few
CSARGGTGGTQYF
TGCAGTGCTAGAGGGGGCACGGGCGGGACCCAGTACTTC
>TRBV5-1|TRBJ2-3|NA|NA
CASSNRATDTQYF
TGCGCCAGCAGCAACCGGGCCACAGATACGCAGTATTTT
>TRBV29-1|TRBJ2-1|NA|many
CSVEWRLEQFF
TGCAGCGTTGAATGGCGGCTGGAGCAGTTCTTC
>TRBV20-1|TRBJ1-4|NA|few
CSAGRPGDWEKLFF
TGCAGTGCCGGTAGACCGGGCGACTGGGAAAAACTGTTTTTT
>TRBV7-2|TRBJ1-2|NA|few
CASSLKLTLYGYTF
TGTGCCAGCAGCTTAAAACTGACACTGTATGGCTACACCTTC
>TRBV2|TRBJ2-3|NA|NA
CASRPIHRADTQYF
TGTGCCAGCAGACCTATCCACAGGGCAGATACGCAGTATTTT
>TRBV25-1|TRBJ1-2|TRBD1|few
CASSEARQGRSYGYTF
TGTGCCAGCAGTGAAGCTAGACAGGGCCGGTCGTATGGCTACACCTTC
>TRBV14|TRBJ2-1|TRBD2|few
CASSQELRGRTFF
TGTGCCAGCAGCCAAGAACTTCGCGGGAGGACGTTCTTC
>TRBV11-2|TRBJ2-7|NA|NA
CASGAGEQYF
TGTGCCAGCGGGGCTGGCGAGCAGTACTTC
>TRBV20-1|TRBJ2-7|NA|NA
CSARGDATYEQYF
TGCAGTGCTAGAGGAGACGCCACCTACGAGCAGTACTTC
>TRBV6-5|TRBJ2-3|NA|few
CASSYQPSSTDTQYF
TGTGCCAGCAGTTATCAGCCTAGCAGCACAGATACGCAGTATTTT